This T cell receptor beta chain emerged from a study of T cell changes during pregnancy in multiple sclerosis. The V and J ends lost 0 bases and 7 bases respectively, with 16 bases between them. The CDR3 totals 16 residues. Germline assignment: CDR1 LNHDA and CDR2 SQIVND (reference sequence). Sequenced by immunoSEQ multiplex PCR; TCRdb stores in-frame clones only, minus some. The sample holds tens of thousands of clones, under 95% seen once. The chain recombines TRBV19 with TRBJ1-5; possible D gene TRBD1, 5 bases. The sample consisted of peripheral blood, taken in the first trimester of pregnancy. The TCR was taken from a female donor in good health, enrolled as a control in a pregnancy study. The CDR3 coding sequence is TGTGCCAGTAGTATAGATCTCTTGAGGGGAGGGCAGCCCCAGCATTTT. Residues: CASSIDLLRGGQPQHF.